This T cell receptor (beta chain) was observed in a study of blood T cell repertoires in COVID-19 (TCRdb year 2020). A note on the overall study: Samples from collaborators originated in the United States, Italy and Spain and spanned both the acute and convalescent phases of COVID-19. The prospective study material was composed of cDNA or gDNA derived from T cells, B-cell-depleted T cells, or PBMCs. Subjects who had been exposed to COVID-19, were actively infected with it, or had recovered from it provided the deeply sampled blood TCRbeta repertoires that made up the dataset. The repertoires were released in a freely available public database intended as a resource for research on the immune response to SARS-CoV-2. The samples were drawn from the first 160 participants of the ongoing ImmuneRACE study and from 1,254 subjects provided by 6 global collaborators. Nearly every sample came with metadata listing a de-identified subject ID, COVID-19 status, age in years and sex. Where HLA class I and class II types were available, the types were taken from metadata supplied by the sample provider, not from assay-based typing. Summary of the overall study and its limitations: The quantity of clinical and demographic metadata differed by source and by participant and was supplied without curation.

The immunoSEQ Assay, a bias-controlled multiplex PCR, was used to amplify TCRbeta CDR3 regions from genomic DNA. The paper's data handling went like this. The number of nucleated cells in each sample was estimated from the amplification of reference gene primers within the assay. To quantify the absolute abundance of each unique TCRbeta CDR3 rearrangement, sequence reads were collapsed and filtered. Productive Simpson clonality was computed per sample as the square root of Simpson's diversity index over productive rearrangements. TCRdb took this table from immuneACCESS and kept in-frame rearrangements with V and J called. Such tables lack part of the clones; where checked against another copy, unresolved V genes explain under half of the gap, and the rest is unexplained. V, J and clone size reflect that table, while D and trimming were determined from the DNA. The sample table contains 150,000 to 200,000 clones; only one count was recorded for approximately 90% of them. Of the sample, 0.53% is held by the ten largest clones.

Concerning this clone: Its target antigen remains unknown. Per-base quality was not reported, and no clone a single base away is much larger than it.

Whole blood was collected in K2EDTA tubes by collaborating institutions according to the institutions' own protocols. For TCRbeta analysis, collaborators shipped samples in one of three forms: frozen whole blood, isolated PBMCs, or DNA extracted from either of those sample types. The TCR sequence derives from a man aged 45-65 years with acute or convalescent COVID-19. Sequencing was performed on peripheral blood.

CDR3 sequence: CASSLVGGLTGELFF. The bases are TGTGCCAGCAGCTTAGTCGGGGGTTTGACCGGGGAGCTGTTTTTT. The receptor chain draws on TRBV7-2 and TRBJ2-2; a tentative D call is TRBD2 (6 bases match). Taken from cysteine to phenylalanine, the CDR3 has 15 residues. Only the CDR3 portion is preserved as DNA: 45 bases, with reading frame beginning at the first base. V is shortened by 1 base, J by 5 bases, and the region joining them spans 11 bases. From the germline V gene, CDR1 is SGHTA and CDR2 is FQGNSA.